This TCR beta chain comes out of a study of blood T cell repertoires in COVID-19. Study summary: There were acute and convalescent COVID-19 samples, and they came from the United States, Italy and Spain.

CDR1 SGHRS and CDR2 YFSETQ come from the germline V gene. The CDR3 contains 14 residues. The V and J ends lost 1 base and 9 bases respectively, with 11 bases between them. Sequencing was performed with immunoSEQ multiplex PCR; in TCRdb, only in-frame clones are kept and a portion is missing. Of about 53,000 clones in the sample, about nine tenths were seen once. The rearrangement links TRBV5-1 to TRBJ1-6, with D unresolved. The receptor's source is a man aged 80 or over with acute or convalescent COVID-19. Input material: peripheral blood. Here the CDR3 DNA reads TGCGCCAGCAGCTTGACGGGGTTTAGTTCACCCCTCCACTTT. Translating it yields CASSLTGFSSPLHF.